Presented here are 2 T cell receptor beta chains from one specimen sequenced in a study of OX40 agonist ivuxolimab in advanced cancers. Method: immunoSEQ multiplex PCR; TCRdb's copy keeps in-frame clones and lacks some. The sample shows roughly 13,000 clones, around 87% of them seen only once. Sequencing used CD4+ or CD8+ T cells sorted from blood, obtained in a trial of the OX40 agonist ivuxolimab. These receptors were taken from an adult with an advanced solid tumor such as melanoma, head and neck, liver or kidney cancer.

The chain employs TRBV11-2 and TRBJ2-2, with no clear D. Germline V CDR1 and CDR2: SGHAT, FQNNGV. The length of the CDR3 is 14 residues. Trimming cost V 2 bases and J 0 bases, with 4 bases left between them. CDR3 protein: CASSLPTNTGELFF. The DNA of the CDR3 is TGTGCCAGCAGCTTACCCACGAACACCGGGGAGCTGTTTTTT.

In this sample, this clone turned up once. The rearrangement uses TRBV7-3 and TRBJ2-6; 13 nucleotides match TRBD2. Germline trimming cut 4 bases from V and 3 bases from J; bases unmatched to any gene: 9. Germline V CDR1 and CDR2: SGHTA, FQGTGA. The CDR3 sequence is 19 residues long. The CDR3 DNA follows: TGTGCCAGCAGCTCCCTAGGACTAGCGGGGGAGGGTGGGGCCAACGTCCTGACTTTC. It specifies CASSSLGLAGEGGANVLTF. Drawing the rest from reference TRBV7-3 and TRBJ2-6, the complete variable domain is GAGVSQTPSNKVTEKGKYVELRCDPISGHTALYWYRQSLGQGPEFLIYFQGTGAADDSGLPNDRFFAVRPEGSVSTLKIQRTERGDSAVYLCASSSLGLAGEGGANVLTFGAGSRLTVL.